A selection of T cell receptor beta chains follows, all from one sample in a study of shared clonotypes between healthy human individuals. Sequenced by immunoSEQ multiplex PCR; TCRdb stores in-frame clones only, minus some. The sample includes about 450,000 clones, less than 80% of them seen just once. Sequenced material: PBMCs. The source of these receptors is a woman in her 40s in good health. Some clones in this sample may be carry-over from other donors' samples. The CDR3 runs from the conserved cysteine through the conserved F or W. A D gene is named only where the DNA matches it firmly. The size of a clone is reported for some rows only, either as once, few or many, or as a class for expanded clones.

j_call d_call clone_size v_call cdr3_nt cdr3_aa
TRBJ2-1 - many TRBV27 TGTGCCAGCACAGGGAGCTCCTACAATGAGCAGTTCTTC CASTGSSYNEQFF
TRBJ2-5 - - TRBV20-1 TGCAGTGCAGCGCGGCAAGAGACCCAGTACTTC CSAARQETQYF
TRBJ1-2 - - TRBV30 TGTGCCTGGAGTGTCGGGCAGAACTATGGCTACACCTTC CAWSVGQNYGYTF
TRBJ2-5 - - TRBV18 TGTGCCAGTTCGTGGCGCGTTCGGGAGACCCAGTACTTC CASSWRVRETQYF
TRBJ2-3 - - TRBV5-4 TGTGCCAGCAGCTTGGGCGGGCCAGATACGCAGTATTTT CASSLGGPDTQYF
TRBJ2-1 TRBD1 - TRBV27 TGTGCCAGCAGTAGGGACAGGGGCAGCGAGCAGTTCTTC CASSRDRGSEQFF
TRBJ2-2 TRBD2 - TRBV9 TGTGCCAGCAGCATCCGGACTAGCGGGATATCGAACACCGGGGAGCTGCTTTTT CASSIRTSGISNTGELLF
TRBJ2-7 - - TRBV7-2 TGTGCCAGCAGCCAACAATCCCACGGGCCCGCGTCCTACGAGCAGTACTTC CASSQQSHGPASYEQYF
TRBJ2-3 TRBD2 - TRBV28 TGTGCCAGCAGACCAGCGGGAGGGCCAACAGATACGCAGTATTTT CASRPAGGPTDTQYF
TRBJ2-7 - - TRBV9 TGTGCCAGCAGCGACCCCGTACGGAGCTACGAGCAGTACTTC CASSDPVRSYEQYF
TRBJ2-7 - - TRBV18 TGTGCCAGCTCACCACCGGGAGTGCGGCACGAGCAGTACTTC CASSPPGVRHEQYF
TRBJ2-7 - - TRBV7-9 TGTGCCAGCAGCTTCAGCCGGCCCGAGCAGTACTTC CASSFSRPEQYF
TRBJ2-7 TRBD1 once TRBV7-7 TGTGCCAGCAGCCCAGGACAGGGAGGCTACGAGCAGTACTTC CASSPGQGGYEQYF
TRBJ1-1 - - TRBV9 TGTGCCAGCAGCGTAGCTCAGGGCGGAGGCACTGAAGCTTTCTTT CASSVAQGGGTEAFF
TRBJ2-1 - - TRBV7-2 TGTGCCAGCAGCTTGGAGGGGGCGCTTCTCAATGAGCAGTTCTTC CASSLEGALLNEQFF
TRBJ2-5 TRBD1 - TRBV6-6 TGTGCCAGCAGTAGGACAGGGTGGGAGACCCAGTACTTC CASSRTGWETQYF
TRBJ2-7 - - TRBV30 TGTGCCTGGTCGCCTGGGGGCCTCCCCGCGGTGCAGTACTTC CAWSPGGLPAVQYF
TRBJ2-1 TRBD2 - TRBV7-3 TGTGCCAGCAGCCGAGGACTAGCGGGAGCAGGAGCCTACAATGAGCAGTTCTTC CASSRGLAGAGAYNEQFF
TRBJ1-1 - - TRBV7-9 TGTGCCAGCACCATAGTACTGGGGTCGAACACTGAAGCTTTCTTT CASTIVLGSNTEAFF
TRBJ2-5 - - TRBV6-6 TGTGCCAGCAGCTATCCTCAAGGGGGCCAAGAGACCCAGTACTTC CASSYPQGGQETQYF
TRBJ2-5 - - TRBV7-9 TGTGCCAGCAGCTTAGATGGTGGGAGTTGGGAGACCCAGTACTTC CASSLDGGSWETQYF
TRBJ2-5 - few TRBV7-2 TGTGCCAGCAGCTTCCAAGGGGCTCAGGAGACCCAGTACTTC CASSFQGAQETQYF
TRBJ2-7 TRBD1 - TRBV7-2 TGTGCCAGCAGCAGGACAGGGGGAAACGAGCAGTACTTC CASSRTGGNEQYF
TRBJ2-1 - many TRBV20-1 TGCAGTGCTATGCCTTACAATGAGCAGTTCTTC CSAMPYNEQFF
TRBJ1-2 - - TRBV6-1 TGTGCCAGCAGTGAAACCGCAGTAGGGGGCTACACCTTC CASSETAVGGYTF
TRBJ2-3 - - TRBV10-3 TGTGCCATCAGTGAGCGGCAGGGAGACACAGATACGCAGTATTTT CAISERQGDTDTQYF
TRBJ1-5 - - TRBV7-3 TGTGCCAGCAGCTTAGATGGGGGGAGCAATCAGCCCCAGCATTTT CASSLDGGSNQPQHF
TRBJ2-7 - - TRBV6-4 TGTGCCAGCACGGGTAATTCCTACGAGCAGTACTTC CASTGNSYEQYF
TRBJ1-2 - many TRBV19 TGTGCCAGTACTCGGACAAGGGCCGAGGATGGCTACACCTTC CASTRTRAEDGYTF
TRBJ2-5 - - TRBV7-2 TGTGCCAGCAGCTTGGGACGGCAAGAGACCCAGTACTTC CASSLGRQETQYF
TRBJ2-2 TRBD2 - TRBV29-1 TGCAGCGTCGGTCTAGCGGGAGGAAAGCCCGCCGGGGAGCTGTTTTTT CSVGLAGGKPAGELFF
TRBJ2-3 - - TRBV27 TGTGCCAGCAGTTTAGTTGCGAACACAGATACGCAGTATTTT CASSLVANTDTQYF
TRBJ1-2 TRBD1 - TRBV25-1 TGTGCCAGCAGCTTGATGGACAGGGGATACACCTTC CASSLMDRGYTF
TRBJ2-3 TRBD2 - TRBV18 TGTGCCAGCTCTCCCGGGACTAGCGGGAGGGCCCCCGATACGCAGTATTTT CASSPGTSGRAPDTQYF
TRBJ2-1 - - TRBV7-9 TGTGCCAGCAGCCCCCCTCGGGGGATCAATGAGCAGTTCTTC CASSPPRGINEQFF